The 27 T cell receptor beta chains listed next were all sequenced from one sample in a study of blood T cell repertoires in COVID-19. TCRdb's copy holds only in-frame clones and misses some; the assay was immunoSEQ multiplex PCR. The sample includes about 190,000 clones, around 80% of them seen just once. The sequenced material came from peripheral blood. These receptors came from an elderly woman with COVID-19, enrolled during active disease.

The CDR3 spells CASRSGTGRGTNEKLFF. CDR3 sequence (DNA): TGTGCCAGCAGATCCGGGACAGGTAGAGGAACTAATGAAAAACTGTTTTTT. The chain couples TRBV28 to TRBJ1-4; TRBD1 agrees at 8 bases. V gave up 6 bases and J gave up 1 base; unmatched junction bases: 10. This CDR3 has 17 residues. Germline CDR1 is MDHEN and CDR2 is SYDVKM.

In this sample, this clone turned up once. The chain carries TRBV2 and TRBJ2-6, with 11 bases matching TRBD2. CDR1 SNHLY and CDR2 FYNNEI come from the germline V gene. The J segment lost 0 bases and the V segment lost 2 bases, leaving 12 bases of the junction unmatched. The CDR3 is 21 amino acids. CDR3 residues: CASSELRASGRKSSGANVLTF. The CDR3 DNA reads TGTGCCAGCAGTGAATTGCGGGCTAGCGGGAGGAAAAGCTCTGGGGCCAACGTCCTGACTTTC. The whole variable domain, filled in from reference TRBV2 and TRBJ2-6, reads EPEVTQTPSHQVTQMGQEVILRCVPISNHLYFYWYRQILGQKVEFLVSFYNNEISEKSEIFDDQFSVERPDGSNFTLKIRSTKLEDSAMYFCASSELRASGRKSSGANVLTFGAGSRLTVL.

V and J are TRBV6-2 or TRBV6-3 and TRBJ2-7, with TRBD1 identical over 8 bases. The CDR3 is made up of 12 amino acids. With V trimmed by 6 bases and J by 2 bases, 0 bases remained unmatched. The germline V gene encodes CDR1 MNHEY and CDR2 SVGEGT. The CDR3 is CASSRGPYEQYF. CDR3 coding DNA: TGTGCCAGCAGCAGGGGGCCCTACGAGCAGTACTTC.

The chain links TRBV9 to TRBJ2-1, with 9 bases aligning to TRBD2. Trimming at V came to 4 bases and at J to 8 bases, leaving 10 bases not matched to a gene. The CDR3 has 15 amino acids. CDR1 is SGDLS and CDR2 is YYNGEE in the germline V gene. The CDR3 DNA sequence: TGTGCCAGCAGCCTCAGCGGGGGGAGGACATATGAGCAGTTCTTC. Protein sequence: CASSLSGGRTYEQFF.

The V gene is TRBV9, the J gene TRBJ2-7; TRBD1 matches 10 bases. Trimming at V came to 2 bases and at J to 0 bases, leaving 8 bases not matched to a gene. The CDR3 covers 17 residues. From germline, CDR1 is SGDLS and CDR2 YYNGEE. Written as DNA, the CDR3 is TGTGCCAGCAGCGTGGGACAGGGGCGAGAGGGCTCCTACGAGCAGTACTTC. It codes for CASSVGQGREGSYEQYF.

This rearrangement joins TRBV9 to TRBJ2-3, with a tentative D call TRBD2 (7 bases). Per germline, CDR1 SGDLS and CDR2 YYNGEE. This CDR3 is 16 amino acids long. The ends were cut back, 2 bases at V and 5 bases at J, with 18 bases in the middle. The CDR3, as DNA: TGTGCCAGCAGCGTGGCTGGTGGGGGGGCAGAAGATACGCAGTATTTT. This encodes CASSVAGGGAEDTQYF.

The chain combines TRBV19 with TRBJ2-2; D may be TRBD1 (6 bases). V lost 3 bases, J lost 7 bases, and 12 bases lay in between. Germline V CDR1 and CDR2: LNHDA, SQIVND (reference sequence). The CDR3 contains 14 residues. CDR3 DNA sequence: TGTGCCAGTAGTATGACACAGGGAATCGGGGAGCTGTTTTTT. This encodes CASSMTQGIGELFF.

CDR3 region: CASSLGLAEQRINEQFF. CDR3 DNA: TGCGCCAGCAGCTTGGGGCTAGCGGAACAAAGAATCAATGAGCAGTTCTTC. The rearrangement links TRBV5-1 to TRBJ2-1, with 7 nucleotides matching TRBD2. The V gene's germline CDR1 is SGHRS and CDR2 YFSETQ. V trimming: 0 bases; J trimming: 6 bases; junction bases outside the gene matches: 12. The CDR3 spans 17 residues.

The chain couples TRBV19 to TRBJ2-3; 7 bases line up with TRBD2. CDR1 and CDR2 from the germline V gene are LNHDA and SQIVND (reference sequence). With 8 bases clipped from V and 2 bases from J, the junction kept 7 bases outside the gene matches. This CDR3 is 14 amino acids long. CDR3 region: CASSQRGLTDTQYF. CDR3 nucleotides: TGTGCCAGTTCCCAGCGGGGCCTCACAGATACGCAGTATTTT.

V usage is TRBV9 and J usage is TRBJ2-3, with TRBD2 identical over 8 bases. Germline CDR1 SGDLS, CDR2 YYNGEE. The V gene end was trimmed by 1 base and the J gene end by 4 bases; junction bases not matched to a gene: 8. This CDR3 is built from 16 residues. CDR3 DNA sequence: TGTGCCAGCAGCGTAATCGGCGGGAGGAGCGCAGATACGCAGTATTTT. Amino acid sequence: CASSVIGGRSADTQYF. Filled out from reference TRBV9 and TRBJ2-3, the complete variable domain reads DSGVTQTPKHLITATGQRVTLRCSPRSGDLSVYWYQQSLDQGLQFLIQYYNGEERAKGNILERFSAQQFPDLHSELNLSSLELGDSALYFCASSVIGGRSADTQYFGPGTRLTVL.

The J gene is TRBJ1-1, the V gene TRBV24-1, with TRBD1 matching over 11 bases. J was trimmed by 5 bases and V by 4 bases; bases with no gene match: 8. From germline, CDR1 is KGHDR and CDR2 SFDVKD. The CDR3 runs to 16 residues. The CDR3 DNA reads as TGTGCCACCAGTGACTCCGGGACAGGGGGAGAAACTGAAGCTTTCTTT. Translation: CATSDSGTGGETEAFF.

The CDR3 spells CASSSQGFGANVLTF. The CDR3 DNA reads TGTGCCAGCAGTTCGCAGGGTTTTGGGGCCAACGTCCTGACTTTC. The rearrangement uses TRBV27 and TRBJ2-6; D perhaps matches TRBD1 (5 bases). Germline values: CDR1 MNHEY, CDR2 SMNVEV (reference sequence). V gave up 4 bases and J gave up 3 bases, with 10 bases separating them. The CDR3 is 15 residues long.

CDR3 DNA sequence: TGTGCCAGCAGCCAAAGCGGGAGGCTCGAAAACACCGGGGAGCTGTTTTTT. It specifies CASSQSGRLENTGELFF. The rearrangement uses TRBV7-9 and TRBJ2-2; 9 nucleotides line up with TRBD2. The CDR3 covers 17 residues. Trimming cost V 5 bases and J 2 bases; bases outside gene matches: 9. Germline V gene lookup returns CDR1 SEHNR and CDR2 FQNEAQ (reference sequence).

This rearrangement joins TRBV6-2 or TRBV6-3 to TRBJ1-3; D is uncertain. Germline values: CDR1 MNHEY, CDR2 SVGEGT. The CDR3 has 15 residues. V was pared by 6 bases and J by 7 bases, with 19 bases between. In DNA, the CDR3 is TGTGCCAGCAGCCACTTCGACGGGGAAATGAACACCATATATTTT. Translating gives CASSHFDGEMNTIYF.

This chain connects TRBV5-5 to TRBJ2-1; TRBD2 agrees at 11 bases. There are 15 residues in the CDR3. The germline CDR1 and CDR2 sequences are SGHKS and YYEKEE (reference sequence). Trimming at V came to 2 bases and at J to 5 bases, leaving 3 bases not matched to a gene. CDR3 sequence: CASSLLAGGNNEQFF. The CDR3 region has the DNA TGTGCCAGCAGCTTATTAGCGGGGGGGAACAATGAGCAGTTCTTC.

J is TRBJ2-7 and V is TRBV7-2; TRBD1 might be the D (6 bases). Between the trimmed V and J ends, which lost 5 bases and 2 bases, there was a span of 16 bases. Germline loops: CDR1 SGHTA, CDR2 FQGNSA. The CDR3 consists of 15 residues. The CDR3 here is CASSPDPQGAYEQYF. The CDR3 nucleotides are TGTGCCAGCAGCCCCGACCCACAGGGCGCCTACGAGCAGTACTTC.

The CDR3 DNA reads TGTGCCAGCATATCAGGACTAGCGGCGAACACCGGGGAGCTGTTTTTT. It translates to CASISGLAANTGELFF. The chain joins TRBV2 to TRBJ2-2; 10 positions agree with TRBD2. Germline loops: CDR1 SNHLY, CDR2 FYNNEI. This CDR3 has 16 amino acids. Trimming at V came to 7 bases and at J to 0 bases, leaving 5 bases not matched to a gene.

The V call is TRBV28, the J call TRBJ1-2; weak D call: TRBD1 (5 bases). CDR1 and CDR2 (germline): MDHEN, SYDVKM. The CDR3 totals 14 residues. V lost 4 bases to trimming and J lost 3 bases, with 12 bases between them. The CDR3 DNA sequence: TGTGCCAGCAGTTCGCGGGACTCCCACTATGGCTACACCTTC. This sequence encodes CASSSRDSHYGYTF.

This clone appeared a few times. The chain joins TRBV28 to TRBJ1-2; perhaps TRBD1 as D (5 bases). Trimming shortened V by 5 bases and J by 0 bases, and 7 bases separated the two germline ends. Germline CDR1 is MDHEN and CDR2 is SYDVKM. The CDR3 contains 13 residues. The CDR3 loop is CASSAGSNYGYTF. The CDR3 DNA is TGTGCCAGCAGTGCAGGGTCTAACTATGGCTACACCTTC.

The V call is TRBV4-2, the J call TRBJ2-7; 13 bases are shared with TRBD2. V was pared by 0 bases and J by 4 bases, with 15 bases of the junction left unmatched. The CDR3 spans 20 residues. CDR1 LGHNA and CDR2 YNFKEQ come from the germline V gene. The CDR3 bases are TGTGCCAGCAGCCAAGATATACTAGCGGGGGGGCCTTATACGTGGTACGAGCAGTACTTC. Its protein is CASSQDILAGGPYTWYEQYF.

This chain connects TRBV2 to TRBJ2-7; 7 nucleotides match TRBD1. CDR1 SNHLY and CDR2 FYNNEI come from the germline V gene. This CDR3 is built from 13 residues. V lost 1 base, J lost 3 bases, and 0 bases stayed unmatched. The CDR3 loop reads CASSEDRGYEQYF. The CDR3 coding sequence is TGTGCCAGCAGTGAAGACAGGGGCTACGAGCAGTACTTC. The full variable domain, in which reference TRBV2 and TRBJ2-7 provide the parts outside the CDR3, is EPEVTQTPSHQVTQMGQEVILRCVPISNHLYFYWYRQILGQKVEFLVSFYNNEISEKSEIFDDQFSVERPDGSNFTLKIRSTKLEDSAMYFCASSEDRGYEQYFGPGTRLTVT.

V usage is TRBV19 and J usage is TRBJ1-3; D remains unclear. The CDR3 extends over 16 amino acids. V was shortened by 7 bases and J by 1 base, with 17 bases between the two germline ends. Germline V gives CDR1 LNHDA, CDR2 SQIVND (reference sequence). This CDR3 reads CASTTTWAGSGNTIYF. Written as DNA, the CDR3 is TGTGCCAGTACCACAACCTGGGCGGGATCTGGAAACACCATATATTTT.

The J gene is TRBJ2-7, the V gene TRBV28; D perhaps matches TRBD2 (5 bases). CDR1 and CDR2 from the germline V gene are MDHEN and SYDVKM. The CDR3 contains 14 residues. V was pared by 7 bases and J by 3 bases, with 16 bases between. The CDR3: CASISSGNNYEQYF. As DNA, the CDR3 is TGTGCCAGCATCTCATCCGGGAACAACTACGAGCAGTACTTC.

The CDR3 coding sequence is TGTGCCAGCTCCGCTAGGGACAGTGAAGCTTTCTTT. Translation gives CASSARDSEAFF. J is TRBJ1-1 and V is TRBV18; 7 bases align to TRBD1. The germline CDR1 and CDR2 sequences are KGHSH and LQKENI. The CDR3 has 12 residues. With V trimmed by 6 bases and J by 7 bases, 5 bases remained unmatched. Using reference TRBV18 and TRBJ1-1 for the parts outside the CDR3, the full variable domain is NAGVMQNPRHLVRRRGQEARLRCSPMKGHSHVYWYRQLPEEGLKFMVYLQKENIIDESGMPKERFSAEFPKEGPSILRIQQVVRGDSAAYFCASSARDSEAFFGQGTRLTVV.

This clone was detected only a few times. J is TRBJ1-5 and V is TRBV4-1; maybe TRBD1 (5 bases). There are 15 residues in the CDR3. Trimming cost V 3 bases and J 6 bases, with 15 bases left between them. Germline V gives CDR1 MGHRA, CDR2 YSYEKL. The CDR3 DNA is TGCGCCAGCAGCCACCTTCAGGGCTCCGGTCAGCCCCAGCATTTT. As protein: CASSHLQGSGQPQHF.

The chain links TRBV7-9 to TRBJ2-1; 10 nucleotides match TRBD2. Germline V gene lookup returns CDR1 SEHNR and CDR2 FQNEAQ (reference sequence). This CDR3 has 15 amino acids. Trimming cost V 5 bases and J 7 bases; bases outside gene matches: 8. CDR3 coding DNA: TGTGCCAGCAGCCTACGGACTAGCGGCCTAAATGAGCAGTTCTTC. It translates to CASSLRTSGLNEQFF.

The chain couples TRBV19 to TRBJ1-5; the D gene is possibly TRBD1 (6 bases). Germline assignment: CDR1 LNHDA and CDR2 SQIVND (reference sequence). CDR3 length: 16 residues. The V end lost 2 bases, the J end lost 1 base, and 12 bases lay between the germline ends. CDR3 DNA sequence: TGTGCCAGTAGTATAAATTACGGACAGAGCAATCAGCCCCAGCATTTT. This gives the protein CASSINYGQSNQPQHF. The full variable domain, completed using reference TRBV19 and TRBJ1-5, is DGGITQSPKYLFRKEGQNVTLSCEQNLNHDAMYWYRQDPGQGLRLIYYSQIVNDFQKGDIAEGYSVSREKKESFPLTVTSAQKNPTAFYLCASSINYGQSNQPQHFGDGTRLSIL.